The clone carrying this T cell receptor (beta chain) is a singleton in its sample. These data originate in a study of cytomegalovirus exposure and HLA in healthy donors. The PCR had 60 Vbeta and 13 Jbeta primers. Only in-frame clones appear in the TCRdb table, and some are missing; sequencing was by immunoSEQ multiplex PCR. The sample lists 100,000 or so clones; about 80% were seen once. Though probably carrying unrecorded immune exposures, donors were nominally healthy at sampling. This CDR3 spans 16 amino acids. Trimming removed 2 bases at V and 5 bases at J, with 18 bases between. From germline, CDR1 is KGHSH and CDR2 LQKENI.

Sequencing was done on a sample of PBMCs. This receptor was obtained from a woman aged 40 to 50 in good health and CMV-seropositive. The J gene is TRBJ1-1, the V gene TRBV18, with D perhaps matching TRBD1 (6 bases). The CDR3 sequence: CASSPTSGQQGTEAFF. CDR3 sequence (DNA): TGTGCCAGCTCACCAACTTCCGGACAGCAGGGTACTGAAGCTTTCTTT.